The 8 T cell receptor beta chains presented below share a single source sample, sequenced in a study of persistence of HIV-infected CD4 T cells. These receptors' antigens are unknown. This nonspecific control used anti-CD3/anti-CD28 bead stimulation of CD4+ T cells. Sorting selected CD4+ T cells upregulating both CD40 ligand and CD69. Sequencing used immunoSEQ version 4 in survey mode. Sequenced by immunoSEQ multiplex PCR; TCRdb stores in-frame clones only, minus some. The sample yields around 47,000 clones, approximately 89% seen once. The material sequenced was CD4+ T cells sorted from PBMCs after roughly 18-hour stimulation, taken from a patient who received antiretroviral therapy. The source of these receptors is an adult man with HIV who was CMV-seropositive.

CDR3 sequence (DNA): TGTGCCAGCAGTCCAGGGGGTAGAACTGAAGCTTTCTTT. Its translation is CASSPGGRTEAFF. V gene TRBV6-5 combines with J gene TRBJ1-1; 7 bases line up with TRBD1. Germline-derived CDR1 and CDR2 are MNHEY and SVGAGI. The CDR3 loop spans 13 amino acids. V trimming: 5 bases; J trimming: 5 bases; junction bases outside the gene matches: 5.

This clone was counted between two and nine times. The chain uses TRBV10-3 and TRBJ1-6; TRBD1 agrees at 8 bases. The CDR3 is made up of 14 amino acids. The V and J ends lost 4 bases and 10 bases, in that order; junction bases with no gene match: 6. CDR1 ENHRY and CDR2 SYGVKD come from the germline V gene. CDR3 bases: TGTGCCATCAGTGCAGACAGGGGACGGTCACCCCTCCACTTT. Translating it yields CAISADRGRSPLHF.

Here the CDR3 DNA reads TGCGCCAGCAGGGGTGGGGGCGCGGGTAATGAAAAACTGTTTTTT. As protein: CASRGGGAGNEKLFF. The chain combines TRBV10-1 with TRBJ1-4, with a tentative D call TRBD1 (6 bases). Germline loops: CDR1 WNHNN, CDR2 SYGVQD (reference sequence). This CDR3 contains 15 residues. The V gene lost 6 bases and the J gene lost 4 bases, with 15 bases spanning the gap.

In regard to this clone: This CDR3 is also generated by other DNA sequences in the sample. The rearrangement uses TRBV5-4 and TRBJ1-2, with D perhaps TRBD1 (6 bases). V was trimmed by 1 base and J by 4 bases, leaving 14 bases between them. Per the germline V gene, CDR1 is SGHNT and CDR2 is YYREEE (reference sequence). The CDR3 covers 15 residues. The CDR3 here is CASSLSAGDFYGYTF. The CDR3 DNA sequence: TGTGCCAGCAGCTTGTCAGCAGGGGACTTCTATGGCTACACCTTC.

This clone appeared a single time. This chain joins TRBV4-1 and TRBJ1-1; a weak D match, TRBD1 (6 bases). Trimming shortened V by 4 bases and J by 1 base, and 13 bases separated the two germline ends. Germline CDR1 MGHRA, CDR2 YSYEKL. This CDR3 is built from 15 residues. The CDR3 DNA follows: TGCGCCAGCAGCCCCATTGACAGGAGGAACACTGAAGCTTTCTTT. This codes for CASSPIDRRNTEAFF.

The chain couples TRBV10-3 to TRBJ1-1; possible D gene TRBD1, 5 bases. Germline V gene sequence: CDR1 ENHRY, CDR2 SYGVKD. The CDR3 totals 12 residues. V lost 2 bases, J lost 7 bases, and 8 bases lay in between. This chain's CDR3 is CAISERQSEAFF. The CDR3 DNA reads as TGTGCCATCAGTGAGAGACAGAGTGAAGCTTTCTTT.

The chain joins TRBV6-5 to TRBJ1-1; tentative D call: TRBD1 (5 bases). The CDR3 extends over 13 amino acids. Germline CDR1 MNHEY, CDR2 SVGAGI. Between the trimmed V and J ends, which lost 7 bases and 4 bases, there was a span of 13 bases. CDR3 sequence reads: CASNAGLGTEAFF. The DNA for the CDR3 is TGTGCCAGCAATGCAGGGTTGGGCACTGAAGCTTTCTTT.

The table lists this clone with a few counts. The chain combines TRBV6-5 with TRBJ2-3; D is uncertain. V lost 6 bases to trimming and J lost 6 bases, with 7 bases between them. CDR3 length equals 11 residues. CDR1 and CDR2 from the germline V gene are MNHEY and SVGAGI. CDR3 sequence: CASRDRDTQYF. CDR3 nucleotides: TGTGCCAGCAGGGACCGGGATACGCAGTATTTT.